This T cell receptor beta chain appears in the sequencing data of a study of untreated major depressive disorder. Every participant had European ancestry. Controls never had mood disorders and self-rated depressive symptoms at 5 or less. There are 14 residues in the CDR3. Study-wide findings and caveats: CD4+ T cells from depressed patients used TRBV05-01 (Vbeta 5.1) more often than controls. The small study sample limits how generally findings apply.

This table comes from immunoSEQ multiplex PCR, and its TCRdb copy is limited to in-frame clones, with some not included. The data show about 20,000 clones, about 87% seen once. Notes on this clone: Its antigen is undetermined.

The rearrangement uses TRBV21-1 and TRBJ2-7; the D segment call TRBD1 is taken from the table without a DNA check. TRBV21-1 is a known pseudogene. Sequencing input: CD4+ T cells from PBMCs. The TCR was taken from a woman aged 25-40 years in good health. This CDR3 reads CASTGDITTYEQYF. The CDR3 DNA sequence: TGTGCCAGCACCGGGGACATAACAACCTACGAGCAGTACTTC.